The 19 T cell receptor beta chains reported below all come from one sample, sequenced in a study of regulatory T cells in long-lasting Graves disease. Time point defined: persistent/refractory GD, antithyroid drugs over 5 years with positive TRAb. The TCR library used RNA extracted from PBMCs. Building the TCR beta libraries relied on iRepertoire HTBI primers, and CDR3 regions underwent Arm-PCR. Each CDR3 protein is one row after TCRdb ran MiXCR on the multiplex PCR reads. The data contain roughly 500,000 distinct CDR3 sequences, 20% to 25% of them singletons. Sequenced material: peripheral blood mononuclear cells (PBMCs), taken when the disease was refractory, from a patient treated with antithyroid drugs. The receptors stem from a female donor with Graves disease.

CDR3 coding DNA: TGTGCCAGCAGTCCCGAGGCAGGGTTCGAGCCCCAGCATTTT. Encoded protein: CASSPEAGFEPQHF. The chain employs TRBV28 and TRBJ1-5; maybe TRBD1 (5 bases). Trimming cost V 5 bases and J 8 bases, with 16 bases left between them. In germline, CDR1 is MDHEN, CDR2 SYDVKM. The CDR3 contains 14 residues.

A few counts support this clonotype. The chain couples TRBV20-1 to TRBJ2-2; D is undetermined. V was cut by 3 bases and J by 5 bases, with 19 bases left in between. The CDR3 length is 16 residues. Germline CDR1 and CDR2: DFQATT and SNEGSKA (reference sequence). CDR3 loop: CSARTVGLGSTGELFF. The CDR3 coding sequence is TGCAGTGCTAGGACGGTAGGGTTAGGGTCGACCGGGGAGCTGTTTTTT.

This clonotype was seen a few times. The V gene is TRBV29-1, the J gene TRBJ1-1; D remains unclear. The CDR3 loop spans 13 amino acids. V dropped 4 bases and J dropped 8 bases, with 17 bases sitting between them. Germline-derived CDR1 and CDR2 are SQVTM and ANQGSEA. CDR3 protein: CSVGDPGTLEAFF. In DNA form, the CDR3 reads TGCAGCGTTGGAGATCCGGGAACACTAGAAGCTTTCTTT.

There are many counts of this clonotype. As DNA, the CDR3 is TGTGCCAGCAGCTCTCCAGGGCCCCGTGCCTACGAGCAGTACTTC. The encoded protein is CASSSPGPRAYEQYF. The gene calls are TRBV7-9 and TRBJ2-7, with D perhaps matching TRBD1 (5 bases). CDR3 length: 15 residues. Trimming pared 4 bases from V and 2 bases from J, leaving 15 bases between. Germline CDR1 reads SEHNR; CDR2 reads FQNEAQ (reference sequence). Supplemented by reference TRBV7-9 and TRBJ2-7, the full variable domain reads DTGVSQNPRHKITKRGQNVTFRCDPISEHNRLYWYRQTLGQGPEFLTYFQNEAQLEKSRLLSDRFSAERPKGSFSTLEIQRTEQGDSAMYLCASSSPGPRAYEQYFGPGTRLTVT.

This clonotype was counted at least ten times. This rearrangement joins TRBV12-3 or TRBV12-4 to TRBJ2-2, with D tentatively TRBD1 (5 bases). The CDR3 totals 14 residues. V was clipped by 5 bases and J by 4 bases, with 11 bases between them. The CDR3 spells CASSRQGGTGELFF. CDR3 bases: TGTGCCAGCAGTAGGCAGGGTGGCACCGGGGAGCTGTTTTTT.

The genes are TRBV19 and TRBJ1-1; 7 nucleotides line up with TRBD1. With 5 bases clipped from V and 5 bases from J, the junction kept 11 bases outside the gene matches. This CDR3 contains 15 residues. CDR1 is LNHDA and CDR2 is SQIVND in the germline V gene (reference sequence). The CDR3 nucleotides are TGTGCCAGTAGTGGGTCGCGTCAGGGGGAGACTGAAGCTTTCTTT. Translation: CASSGSRQGETEAFF.

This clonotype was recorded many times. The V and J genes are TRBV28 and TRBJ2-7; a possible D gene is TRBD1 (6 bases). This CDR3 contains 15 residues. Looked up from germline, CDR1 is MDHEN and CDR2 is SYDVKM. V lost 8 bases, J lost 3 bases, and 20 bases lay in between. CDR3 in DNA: TGTGCCAGCGGGCTTGGGACAAAGGCGGTCTACGAGCAGTACTTC. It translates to CASGLGTKAVYEQYF.

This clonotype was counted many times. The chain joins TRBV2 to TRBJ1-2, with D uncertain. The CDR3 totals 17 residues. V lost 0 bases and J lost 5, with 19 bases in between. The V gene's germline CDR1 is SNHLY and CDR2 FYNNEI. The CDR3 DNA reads TGTGCCAGCAGTGAAGCGAACCCCCCGCGACTGGGGTATGGCTACACCTTC. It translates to CASSEANPPRLGYGYTF.

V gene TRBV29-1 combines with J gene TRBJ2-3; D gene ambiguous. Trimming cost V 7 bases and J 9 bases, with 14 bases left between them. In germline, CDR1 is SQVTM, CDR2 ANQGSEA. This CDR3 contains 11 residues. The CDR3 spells CSAPYLGTQYF. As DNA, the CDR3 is TGCAGCGCACCCTACTTAGGAACGCAGTATTTT.

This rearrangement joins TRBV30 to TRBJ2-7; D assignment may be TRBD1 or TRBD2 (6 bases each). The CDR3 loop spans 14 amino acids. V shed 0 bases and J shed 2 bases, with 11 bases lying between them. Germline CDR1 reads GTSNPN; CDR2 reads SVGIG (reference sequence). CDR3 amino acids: CAWSVAGGPYEQYF. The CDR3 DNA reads TGTGCCTGGAGTGTTGCCGGGGGCCCCTACGAGCAGTACTTC.

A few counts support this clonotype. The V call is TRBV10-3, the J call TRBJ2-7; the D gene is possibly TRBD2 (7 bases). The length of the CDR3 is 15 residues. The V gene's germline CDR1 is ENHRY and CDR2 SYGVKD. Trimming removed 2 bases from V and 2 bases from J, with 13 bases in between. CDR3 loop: CAISEGEGGPYEQYF. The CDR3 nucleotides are TGTGCCATCAGTGAGGGGGAGGGGGGACCCTACGAGCAGTACTTC.

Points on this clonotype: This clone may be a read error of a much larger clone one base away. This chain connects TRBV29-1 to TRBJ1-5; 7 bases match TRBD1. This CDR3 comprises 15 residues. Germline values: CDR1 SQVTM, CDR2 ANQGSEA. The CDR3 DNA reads TGCAGCGTTGCAGGGGGAGAGGGATTCAATCGGCCCCAGCATTTT. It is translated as CSVAGGEGFNRPQHF. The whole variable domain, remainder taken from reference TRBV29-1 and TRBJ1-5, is SAVISQKPSRDICQRGTSLTIQCQVDSQVTMMFWYRQQPGQSLTLIATANQGSEATYESGFVIDKFPISRPNLTFSTLTVSNMSPEDSSIYLCSVAGGEGFNRPQHFGDGTRLSIL.

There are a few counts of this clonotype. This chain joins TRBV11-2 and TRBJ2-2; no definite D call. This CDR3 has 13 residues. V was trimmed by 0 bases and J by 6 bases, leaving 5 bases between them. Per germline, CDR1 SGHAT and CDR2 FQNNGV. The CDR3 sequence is CASSLDLAGELFF. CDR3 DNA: TGTGCCAGCAGCTTAGATCTTGCCGGGGAGCTGTTTTTT.

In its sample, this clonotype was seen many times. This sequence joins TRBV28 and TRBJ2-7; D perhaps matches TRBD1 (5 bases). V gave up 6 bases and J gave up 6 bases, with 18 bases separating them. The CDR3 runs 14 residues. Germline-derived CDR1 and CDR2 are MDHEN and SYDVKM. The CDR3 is CASSLTIRVAEQYF. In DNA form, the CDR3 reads TGTGCCAGCAGCCTAACCATCAGGGTCGCCGAGCAGTACTTC.

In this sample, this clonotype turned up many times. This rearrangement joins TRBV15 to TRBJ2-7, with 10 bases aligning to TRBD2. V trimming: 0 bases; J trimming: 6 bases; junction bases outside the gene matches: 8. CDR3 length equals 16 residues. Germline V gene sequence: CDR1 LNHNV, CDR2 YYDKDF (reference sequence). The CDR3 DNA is TGTGCCACCAGCAGAGAACTGCTAGCGGGAGTAGGCGAGCAGTACTTC. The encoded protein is CATSRELLAGVGEQYF.

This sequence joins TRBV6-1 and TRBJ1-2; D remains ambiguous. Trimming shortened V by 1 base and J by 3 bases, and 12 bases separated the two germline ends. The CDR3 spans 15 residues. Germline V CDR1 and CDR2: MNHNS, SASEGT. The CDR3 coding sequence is TGTGCCAGCAGTGAAGTGGACGGGCTTCACTATGGCTACACCTTC. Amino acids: CASSEVDGLHYGYTF.

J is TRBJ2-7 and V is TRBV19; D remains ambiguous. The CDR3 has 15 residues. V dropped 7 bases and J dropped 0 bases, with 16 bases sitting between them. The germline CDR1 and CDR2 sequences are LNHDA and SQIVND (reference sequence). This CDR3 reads CASTPGYSSSYEQYF. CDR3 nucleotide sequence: TGTGCCAGTACCCCGGGCTATTCGAGCTCCTACGAGCAGTACTTC.

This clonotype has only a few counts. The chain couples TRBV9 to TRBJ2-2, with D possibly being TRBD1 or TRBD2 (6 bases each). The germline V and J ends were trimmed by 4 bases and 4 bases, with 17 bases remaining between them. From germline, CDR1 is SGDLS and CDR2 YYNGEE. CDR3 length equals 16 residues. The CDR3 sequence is CASSPPTGAGTGELFF. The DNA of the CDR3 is TGTGCCAGCAGCCCGCCGACGGGGGCGGGCACCGGGGAGCTGTTTTTT.

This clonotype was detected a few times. In DNA, the CDR3 is TGTGCCAGTAGTAATGGGCCCGTGGGTAATCAGCCCCAGCATTTT. Translation gives CASSNGPVGNQPQHF. The V call is TRBV19, the J call TRBJ1-5; D is unresolved. The CDR3 consists of 15 residues. CDR1 and CDR2 (germline): LNHDA, SQIVND (reference sequence). V was shortened by 4 bases and J by 4 bases, with 14 bases between the two germline ends.